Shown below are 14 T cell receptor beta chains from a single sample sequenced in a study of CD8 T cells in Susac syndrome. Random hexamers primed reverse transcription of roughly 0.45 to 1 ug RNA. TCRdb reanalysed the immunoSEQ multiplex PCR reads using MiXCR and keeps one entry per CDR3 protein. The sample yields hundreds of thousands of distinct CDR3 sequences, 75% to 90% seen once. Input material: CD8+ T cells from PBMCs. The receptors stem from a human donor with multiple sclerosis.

The CDR3 loop is CASSPRLGGEAFF. In nucleotides, the CDR3 is TGTGCCAGCAGCCCCCGTCTAGGTGGTGAAGCTTTCTTT. The V call is TRBV7-3, the J call TRBJ1-1; D remains unclear. This CDR3 spans 13 amino acids. CDR1 is SGHTA, CDR2 FQGTGA, per germline. Trimming stripped 5 bases from V and 7 bases from J, with 14 bases between.

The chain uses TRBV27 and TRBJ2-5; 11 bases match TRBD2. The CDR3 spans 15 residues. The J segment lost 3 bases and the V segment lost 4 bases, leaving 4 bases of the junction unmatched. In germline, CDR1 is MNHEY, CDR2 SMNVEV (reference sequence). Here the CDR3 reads CASSYGTSGKETQYF. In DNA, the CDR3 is TGTGCCAGCAGTTACGGGACTAGCGGAAAAGAGACCCAGTACTTC.

The CDR3 is CASSLIESSYEQYF. CDR3 DNA: TGTGCCAGCAGTTTGATCGAAAGCTCCTACGAGCAGTACTTC. This chain connects TRBV28 to TRBJ2-7; D remains ambiguous. The CDR3 covers 14 residues. Trimming shortened V by 3 bases and J by 0 bases, and 9 bases separated the two germline ends. Germline values: CDR1 MDHEN, CDR2 SYDVKM.

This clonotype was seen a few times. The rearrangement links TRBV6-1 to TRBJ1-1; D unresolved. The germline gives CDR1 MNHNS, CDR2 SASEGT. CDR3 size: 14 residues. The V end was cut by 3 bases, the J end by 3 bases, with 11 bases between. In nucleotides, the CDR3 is TGTGCCAGCAGTGACGACACTCTCTACACTGAAGCTTTCTTT. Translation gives CASSDDTLYTEAFF.

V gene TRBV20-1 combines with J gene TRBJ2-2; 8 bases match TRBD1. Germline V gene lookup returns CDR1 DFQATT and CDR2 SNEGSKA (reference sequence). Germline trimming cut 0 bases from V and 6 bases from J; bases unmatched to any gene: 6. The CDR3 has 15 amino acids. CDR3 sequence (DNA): TGCAGTGCTAGAGACTCGACAGGGGACGCCGGGGAGCTGTTTTTT. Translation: CSARDSTGDAGELFF.

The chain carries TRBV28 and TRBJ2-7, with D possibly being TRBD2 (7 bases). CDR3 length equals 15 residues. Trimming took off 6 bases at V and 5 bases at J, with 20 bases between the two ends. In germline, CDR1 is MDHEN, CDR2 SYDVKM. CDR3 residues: CASRTFWGGRDEQYF. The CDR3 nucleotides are TGTGCCAGCAGGACCTTCTGGGGGGGCCGGGACGAGCAGTACTTC.

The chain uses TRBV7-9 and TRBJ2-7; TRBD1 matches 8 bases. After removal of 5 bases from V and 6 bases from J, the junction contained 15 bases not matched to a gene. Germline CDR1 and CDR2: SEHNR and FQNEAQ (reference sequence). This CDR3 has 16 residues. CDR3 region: CASSPTPTGAKSEQYF. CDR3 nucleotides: TGTGCCAGCAGCCCCACCCCGACAGGGGCCAAGTCCGAGCAGTACTTC.

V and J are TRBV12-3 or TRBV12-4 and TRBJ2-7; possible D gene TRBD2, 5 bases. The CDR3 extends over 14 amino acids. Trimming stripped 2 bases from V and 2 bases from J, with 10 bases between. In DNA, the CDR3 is TGTGCCAGCAGTTTACCGGGGTTCCCCTACGAGCAGTACTTC. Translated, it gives CASSLPGFPYEQYF.

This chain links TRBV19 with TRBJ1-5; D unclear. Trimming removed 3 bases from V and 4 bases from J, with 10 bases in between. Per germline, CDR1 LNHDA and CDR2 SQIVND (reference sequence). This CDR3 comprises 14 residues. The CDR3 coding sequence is TGTGCCAGTAGTATGGCTCAGACAAATCAGCCCCAGCATTTT. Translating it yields CASSMAQTNQPQHF.

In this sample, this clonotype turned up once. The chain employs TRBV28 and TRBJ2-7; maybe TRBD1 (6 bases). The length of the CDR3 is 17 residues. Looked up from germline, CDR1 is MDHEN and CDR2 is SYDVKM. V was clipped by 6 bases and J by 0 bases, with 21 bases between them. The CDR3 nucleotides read TGTGCCAGCAGCCAAGATGGGACAAGAGCCTCCTCCTACGAGCAGTACTTC. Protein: CASSQDGTRASSYEQYF. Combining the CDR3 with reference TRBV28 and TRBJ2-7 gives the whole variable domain DVKVTQSSRYLVKRTGEKVFLECVQDMDHENMFWYRQDPGLGLRLIYFSYDVKMKEKGDIPEGYSVSREKKERFSLILESASTNQTSMYLCASSQDGTRASSYEQYFGPGTRLTVT.

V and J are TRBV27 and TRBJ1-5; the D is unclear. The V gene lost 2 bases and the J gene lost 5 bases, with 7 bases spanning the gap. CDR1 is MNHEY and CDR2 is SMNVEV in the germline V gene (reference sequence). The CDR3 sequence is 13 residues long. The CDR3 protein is CASSLNVDQPQHF. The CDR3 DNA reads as TGTGCCAGCAGTTTAAATGTTGATCAGCCCCAGCATTTT.

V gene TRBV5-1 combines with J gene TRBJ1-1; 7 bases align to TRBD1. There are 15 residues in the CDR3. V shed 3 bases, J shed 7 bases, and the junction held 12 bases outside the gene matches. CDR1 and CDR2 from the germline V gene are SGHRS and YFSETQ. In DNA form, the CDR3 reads TGCGCCAGCAGCTCGAAGGAGGGGGCGATTAGTGAAGCTTTCTTT. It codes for CASSSKEGAISEAFF.

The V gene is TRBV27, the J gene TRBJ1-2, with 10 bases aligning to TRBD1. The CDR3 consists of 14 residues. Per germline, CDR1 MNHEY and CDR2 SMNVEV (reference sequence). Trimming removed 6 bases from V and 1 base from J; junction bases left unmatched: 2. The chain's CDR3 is CASRGQGLNYGYTF. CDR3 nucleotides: TGTGCCAGCAGGGGACAGGGGCTTAACTATGGCTACACCTTC.

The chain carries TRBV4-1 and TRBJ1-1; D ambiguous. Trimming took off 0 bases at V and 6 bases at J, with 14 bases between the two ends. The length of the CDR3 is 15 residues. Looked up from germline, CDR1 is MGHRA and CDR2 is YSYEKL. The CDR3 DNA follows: TGCGCCAGCAGCCAAGATTGGGCGGATGGGGCTGAAGCTTTCTTT. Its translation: CASSQDWADGAEAFF.